This T cell receptor (beta chain) is from a study of Ad26.COV2.S vaccination and SARS-CoV-2 variants. Study conclusions and caveats: Vaccinees displayed broader spike-specific TCR repertoires than placebo recipients. The study found similar non-spike TCR breadth in vaccine and placebo recipients.

Regarding treatment: 19 received Ad26.COV2.S at low or high dose, single or two shots; about 5 received placebo; per-sample allocation not given. At day 63 after the first vaccine or placebo injection, samples were drawn. With 7 bases removed from V and 7 bases from J, the gap between germline ends came to 13 bases. The CDR3 runs to 11 residues. Germline loops: CDR1 SQVTM, CDR2 ANQGSEA. TCRdb keeps only in-frame clones here, not all; method: immunoSEQ multiplex PCR. The data show fewer than 400,000 clones, with roughly 90% seen just once and around 5.5% held by the top ten. About this clone itself: Its antigen is unknown.

This clonotype was obtained from a person between 18 and 60 years old who received the Ad26.COV2.S COVID-19 vaccine or a placebo. This specimen was peripheral blood, taken in a trial of Ad26.COV2.S vaccine versus placebo. The chain is built from TRBV29-1 and TRBJ1-2; D possibly corresponds to TRBD1 (5 bases). The CDR3 loop is CSAGDPSGYTF. The DNA of the CDR3 is TGCAGCGCTGGGGACCCCTCTGGCTACACCTTC.